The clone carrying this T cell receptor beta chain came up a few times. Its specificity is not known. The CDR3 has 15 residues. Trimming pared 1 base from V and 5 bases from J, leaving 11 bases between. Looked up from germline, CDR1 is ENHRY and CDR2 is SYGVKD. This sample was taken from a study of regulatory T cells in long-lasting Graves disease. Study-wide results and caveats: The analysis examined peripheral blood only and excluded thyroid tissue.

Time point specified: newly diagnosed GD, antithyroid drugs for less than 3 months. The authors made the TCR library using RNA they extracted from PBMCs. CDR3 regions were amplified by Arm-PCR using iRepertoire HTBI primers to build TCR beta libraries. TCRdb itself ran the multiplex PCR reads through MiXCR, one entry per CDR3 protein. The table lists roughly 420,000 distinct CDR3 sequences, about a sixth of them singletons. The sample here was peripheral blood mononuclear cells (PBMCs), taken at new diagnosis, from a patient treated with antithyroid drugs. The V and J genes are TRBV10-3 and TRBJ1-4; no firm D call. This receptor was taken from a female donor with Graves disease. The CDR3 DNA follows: TGTGCCATCAGTGAGTTGTCAGGCTCAAATGAAAAACTGTTTTTT. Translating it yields CAISELSGSNEKLFF.